The following is a T cell receptor beta chain sequence with its context. Genomic DNA templated the TCR beta VDJ and CDR3 profiling. Each CDR3 protein is one row after TCRdb ran MiXCR on the reads. The sample has hundreds of thousands of distinct CDR3 sequences, around 33% seen once. Only patients with CD8+CD57+ cell expansion on flow cytometry were chosen for sequencing. This entry comes from a study of CD8+CD57+ T cells in acquired aplastic anemia. What was sequenced was sorted CD4+, CD8+, or CD8+CD57+ T cells (not recorded which) from PBMCs. The receptor was derived from a human donor with aplastic anemia.

The CDR3 protein is CASSKDRGPDEKLFF. CDR3 coding DNA: TGTGCCAGCAGCAAGGACAGGGGGCCGGATGAAAAACTGTTTTTT. The genes are TRBV7-2 and TRBJ1-4, with 11 bases that match TRBD1. Germline trimming cut 5 bases from V and 6 bases from J; bases unmatched to any gene: 5. The germline gives CDR1 SGHTA, CDR2 FQGNSA. The CDR3 has 15 amino acids.